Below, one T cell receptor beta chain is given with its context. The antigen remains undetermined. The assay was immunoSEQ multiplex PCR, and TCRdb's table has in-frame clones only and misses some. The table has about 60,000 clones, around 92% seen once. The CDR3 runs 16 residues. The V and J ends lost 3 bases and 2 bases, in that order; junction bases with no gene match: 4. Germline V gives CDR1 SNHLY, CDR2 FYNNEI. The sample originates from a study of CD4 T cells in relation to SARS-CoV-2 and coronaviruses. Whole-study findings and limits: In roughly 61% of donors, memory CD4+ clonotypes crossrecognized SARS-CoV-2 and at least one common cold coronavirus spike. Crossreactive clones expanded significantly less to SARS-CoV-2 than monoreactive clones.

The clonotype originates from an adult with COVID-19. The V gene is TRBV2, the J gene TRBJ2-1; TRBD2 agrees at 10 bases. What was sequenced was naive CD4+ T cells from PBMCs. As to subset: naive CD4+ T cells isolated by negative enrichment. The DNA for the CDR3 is TGTGCCAGCAGTGATCTGCTAGCGGGAGCCTACAATGAGCAGTTCTTC. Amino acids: CASSDLLAGAYNEQFF.